Given below is one T cell receptor (beta chain) in context. These data are taken from a study of early T cells in non-severe SARS-CoV-2 infection. Each CDR3 protein gets one entry after TCRdb re-called the 5' RACE reads with MiXCR. Here the sample spans tens of thousands of distinct CDR3 sequences, approximately 8% being singletons. This CDR3 region has 13 residues. Germline assignment: CDR1 PRHDT and CDR2 FYEKMQ (reference sequence). The J segment lost 5 bases and the V segment lost 4 bases, leaving 3 bases of the junction unmatched. This TCR came from an adult who was a healthcare worker with PCR-confirmed SARS-CoV-2 infection or an uninfected control (not recorded which). V usage is TRBV13 and J usage is TRBJ2-5; 8 bases fit TRBD1. The sample consisted of whole blood, taken at baseline. The CDR3 spells CASSSRQGETQYF. The CDR3 nucleotides read TGTGCCAGCAGCTCAAGACAGGGGGAGACCCAGTACTTC.